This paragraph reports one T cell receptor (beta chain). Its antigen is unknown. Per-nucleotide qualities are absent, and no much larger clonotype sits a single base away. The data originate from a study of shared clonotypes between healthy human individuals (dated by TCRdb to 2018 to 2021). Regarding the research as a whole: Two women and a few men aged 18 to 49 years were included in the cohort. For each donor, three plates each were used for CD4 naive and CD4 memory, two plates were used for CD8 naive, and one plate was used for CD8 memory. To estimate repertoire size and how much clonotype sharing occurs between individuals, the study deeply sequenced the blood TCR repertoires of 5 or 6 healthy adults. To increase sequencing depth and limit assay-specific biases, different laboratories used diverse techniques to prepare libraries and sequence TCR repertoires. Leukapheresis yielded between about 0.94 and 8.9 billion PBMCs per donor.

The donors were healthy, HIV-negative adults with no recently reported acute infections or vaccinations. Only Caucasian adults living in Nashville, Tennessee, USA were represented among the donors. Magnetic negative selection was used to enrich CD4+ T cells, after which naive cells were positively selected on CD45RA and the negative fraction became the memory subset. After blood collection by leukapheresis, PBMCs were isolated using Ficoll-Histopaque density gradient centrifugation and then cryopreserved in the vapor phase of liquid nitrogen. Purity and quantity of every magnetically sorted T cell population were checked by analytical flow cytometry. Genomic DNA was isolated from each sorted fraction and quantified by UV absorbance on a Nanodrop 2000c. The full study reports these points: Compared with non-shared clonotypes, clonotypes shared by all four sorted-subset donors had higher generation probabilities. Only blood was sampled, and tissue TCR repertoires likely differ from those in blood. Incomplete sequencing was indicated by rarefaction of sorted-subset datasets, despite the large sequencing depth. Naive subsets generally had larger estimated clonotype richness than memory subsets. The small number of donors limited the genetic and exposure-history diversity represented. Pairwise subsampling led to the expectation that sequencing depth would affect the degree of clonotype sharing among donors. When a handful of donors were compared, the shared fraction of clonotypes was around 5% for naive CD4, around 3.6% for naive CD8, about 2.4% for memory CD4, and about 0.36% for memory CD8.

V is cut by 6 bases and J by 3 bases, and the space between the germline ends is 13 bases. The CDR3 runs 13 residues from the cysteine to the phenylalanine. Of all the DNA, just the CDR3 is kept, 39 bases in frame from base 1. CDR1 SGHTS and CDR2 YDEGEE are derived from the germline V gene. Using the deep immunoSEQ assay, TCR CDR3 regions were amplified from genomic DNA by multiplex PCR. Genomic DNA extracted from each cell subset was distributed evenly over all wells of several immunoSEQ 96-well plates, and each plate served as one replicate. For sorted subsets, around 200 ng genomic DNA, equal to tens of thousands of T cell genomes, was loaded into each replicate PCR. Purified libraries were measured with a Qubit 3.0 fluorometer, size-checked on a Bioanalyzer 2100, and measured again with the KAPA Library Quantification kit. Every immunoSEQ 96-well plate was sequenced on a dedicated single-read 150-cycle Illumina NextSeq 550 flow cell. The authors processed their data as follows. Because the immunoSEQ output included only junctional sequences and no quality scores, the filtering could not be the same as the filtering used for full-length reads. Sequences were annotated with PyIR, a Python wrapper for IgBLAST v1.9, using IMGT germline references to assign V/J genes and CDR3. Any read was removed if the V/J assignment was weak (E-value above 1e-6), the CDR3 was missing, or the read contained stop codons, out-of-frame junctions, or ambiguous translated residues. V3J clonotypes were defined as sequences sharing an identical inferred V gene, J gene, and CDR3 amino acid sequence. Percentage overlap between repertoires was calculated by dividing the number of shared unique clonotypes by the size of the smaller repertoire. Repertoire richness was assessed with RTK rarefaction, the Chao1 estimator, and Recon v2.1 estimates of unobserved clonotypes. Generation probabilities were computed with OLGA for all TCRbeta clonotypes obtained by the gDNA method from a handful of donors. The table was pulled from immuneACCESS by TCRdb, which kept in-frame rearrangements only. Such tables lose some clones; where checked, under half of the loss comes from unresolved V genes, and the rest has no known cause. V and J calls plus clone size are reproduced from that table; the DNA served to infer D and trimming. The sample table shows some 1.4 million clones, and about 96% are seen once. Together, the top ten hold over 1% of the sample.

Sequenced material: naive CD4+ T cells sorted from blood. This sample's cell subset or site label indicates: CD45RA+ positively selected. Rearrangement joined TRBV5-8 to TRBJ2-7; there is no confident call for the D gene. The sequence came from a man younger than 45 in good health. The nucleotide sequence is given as TGTGCCAGCACCCACTTAGGGTTCTACGAGCAGTACTTC. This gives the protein CASTHLGFYEQYF.